Listed below are T cell receptor beta chains from one sample, sequenced in a study of T cell responses to AZD1222 COVID-19 vaccine. Generated by immunoSEQ multiplex PCR, the TCRdb table keeps only in-frame clones and is missing some. The repertoire includes 200,000 or so clones, approximately 90% of them detected once, and under 6.5% sits in the top ten. The sequences come from peripheral blood, collected on day 0 of AZD1222 vaccination. All receptors come from an adult in good health. The CDR3 runs from the conserved cysteine through the conserved F or W. Each record gives: J gene, CDR3 length, D gene, clone size, V gene, CDR3 DNA, CDR3 protein. The D gene is left open where the match is weak. The size entry is marked missing in some rows and otherwise reads once, few, many or a size class.

TRBJ2-2 | 18 | TRBD2 | NA | TRBV7-2 | TGTGCCAGCAGCTTTCGGGGAGCGGGAGGATCGAACACCGGGGAGCTGTTTTTT | CASSFRGAGGSNTGELFF
TRBJ1-3 | 16 | NA | NA | TRBV27 | TGTGCCAGCAGTCCGTACCCTCTCCGCTCTGGAAACACCATATATTTT | CASSPYPLRSGNTIYF
TRBJ1-5 | 16 | NA | NA | TRBV5-5 | TGTGCCAGCAGCCCTGGAGGGGCTTATAGCAATCAGCCCCAGCATTTT | CASSPGGAYSNQPQHF
TRBJ2-1 | 14 | NA | NA | TRBV28 | TGTGCCAGCAGCCCCCCCCTAGGTGTCAATGAGCAGTTCTTC | CASSPPLGVNEQFF
TRBJ1-2 | 13 | NA | NA | TRBV4-3 | TGCGCCAGCAGCCAAGACAGGGCCTATGGCTACACCTTC | CASSQDRAYGYTF
TRBJ2-1 | 11 | NA | NA | TRBV30 | TGTGCCTGGAGTGGGAGTAATGAGCAGTTCTTC | CAWSGSNEQFF
TRBJ2-5 | 13 | NA | NA | TRBV15 | TGTGCCACCAGAGATGAGGGGCGAGAGACCCAGTACTTC | CATRDEGRETQYF
TRBJ1-5 | 15 | NA | few | TRBV4-1 | TGCGCCAGCGTCCAGGAGGCGGGGAGCAATCAGCCCCAGCATTTT | CASVQEAGSNQPQHF
TRBJ2-3 | 17 | NA | NA | TRBV4-3 | TGCGCCAGCAGCCAAGCCCCTCGGGGACTTATCACAGATACGCAGTATTTT | CASSQAPRGLITDTQYF
TRBJ1-2 | 13 | NA | NA | TRBV18 | TGTGCCAGCTCACCCACCCAGGGAGAAAGCTACACCTTC | CASSPTQGESYTF
TRBJ2-7 | 13 | TRBD2 | NA | TRBV28 | TGTGCCAGCAGTTTCGGGGGGACCTACGAGCAGTACTTC | CASSFGGTYEQYF
TRBJ2-5 | 15 | TRBD1 | NA | TRBV4-2 | TGTGCCAGCAGCCAAGAGGACAGGGGAGGGGAGACCCAGTACTTC | CASSQEDRGGETQYF